The present entry profiles one TCR beta chain with its context. Losses at the gene ends were 6 bases for V and 3 bases for J; bases not matched to a gene: 10. There are 15 residues in the CDR3. The germline gives CDR1 SQVTM, CDR2 ANQGSEA. The table came from immunoSEQ multiplex PCR; TCRdb's copy has only in-frame clones and leaves some out. The sample consists of roughly 150,000 clones, just under 80% of them appearing once. All patients relapsed after autologous stem cell transplantation, and brentuximab vedotin exposure varied. This entry belongs to a study of PD-1 blockade in classical Hodgkin lymphoma. About the research overall: Patients were given intravenous nivolumab, 3 mg/kg, every 2 weeks.

J is TRBJ2-3 and V is TRBV29-1; 9 nucleotides agree with TRBD2. The sequence derives from a human donor with classical Hodgkin lymphoma. The source material was peripheral blood mononuclear cells (PBMCs), sampled before the second cycle of nivolumab. The CDR3 coding sequence is TGCAGCGTGGGTAGCGGGCGGGAGGGTACAGATACGCAGTATTTT. It encodes CSVGSGREGTDTQYF.